Each of the 4 T cell receptor beta chains below was sequenced from the same sample in a study of T cells in Graves' hyperthyroidism and ophthalmopathy. RNA transcripts yielded amplified TCR beta CDR3 regions. First-round RT-PCR of the TCR CDR3 relied on the HTBI primer set. TCRdb passed the multiplex PCR reads through MiXCR, listing each CDR3 protein once. The table records fewer than 500,000 distinct CDR3 sequences, roughly 14% of them present only once. Material: blood. These receptors all stem from a man aged 30 to 45 with Graves' hyperthyroidism that later progressed to Graves' ophthalmopathy.

The J gene is TRBJ2-1, the V gene TRBV12-3 or TRBV12-4; 8 bases align to TRBD2. There are 15 residues in the CDR3. Germline trimming cut 5 bases from V and 9 bases from J; bases unmatched to any gene: 12. CDR3 in DNA: TGTGCCAGCAGTGACTTAGCGGGGAGCAGCGGTGAGCAGTTCTTC. It encodes CASSDLAGSSGEQFF.

This clonotype was recorded many times. V gene TRBV15 combines with J gene TRBJ2-7; 7 nucleotides agree with TRBD2. Losses at the gene ends were 2 bases for V and 3 bases for J; bases not matched to a gene: 7. This CDR3 is 15 amino acids long. Germline assignment: CDR1 LNHNV and CDR2 YYDKDF (reference sequence). CDR3 nucleotide sequence: TGTGCCACCAGCAGATCCGAAGCGGGGATCTACGAGCAGTACTTC. Protein sequence: CATSRSEAGIYEQYF.

This clonotype was found many times. The chain uses TRBV7-9 and TRBJ1-3, with D maybe TRBD1 (5 bases). Trimming cost V 4 bases and J 4 bases, with 8 bases left between them. Germline CDR1 is SEHNR and CDR2 is FQNEAQ (reference sequence). This CDR3 has 13 amino acids. In nucleotides, the CDR3 is TGTGCCAGCAGCTCGGGGCTCGGAAACACCATATATTTT. Protein: CASSSGLGNTIYF.

The chain joins TRBV12-3 or TRBV12-4 to TRBJ1-2; D is undetermined. This CDR3 contains 15 residues. Trimming took off 3 bases at V and 4 bases at J, with 15 bases between the two ends. The CDR3 region is CASSLGQVGGYGYTF. CDR3 nucleotide sequence: TGTGCCAGCAGTTTGGGTCAGGTCGGTGGCTATGGCTACACCTTC.